The 11 T cell receptor beta chains reported below all come from one sample, sequenced in a study of blood T cell repertoires in COVID-19 (TCRdb year 2020). The library came from the immunoSEQ multiplex PCR assay. The clones in this table, taken by TCRdb from immuneACCESS, are in-frame only. Not every clone is retained; where verified, under half of the shortfall comes from an unresolved V gene, and the cause of the rest is unknown. For this sample the table gives around 50,000 clones, of which approximately 88% were detected only once. The ten largest clones add up to 2.2% of the sample. Sequenced input: peripheral blood. The receptors were sampled from a human donor in a cohort sampled during active COVID-19.

The rearrangement joins TRBV3-1 (or the pseudogene TRBV3-2) to TRBJ2-7; the D gene is possibly TRBD1 (6 bases). V was shortened by 0 bases and J by 5 bases, with 17 bases between the two germline ends. The CDR3 spans 16 residues. CDR1 is LGHDT and CDR2 is YNNKEL in the germline V gene (reference sequence). The CDR3 protein is CASSQDSSGVVHEQYF. The DNA of the CDR3 is TGTGCCAGCAGCCAAGATTCGTCAGGGGTGGTCCACGAGCAGTACTTC.

The J gene is TRBJ1-5, the V gene TRBV6-5; D may be TRBD1 (6 bases). Per germline, CDR1 MNHEY and CDR2 SVGAGI. The CDR3 has 14 amino acids. V lost 7 bases to trimming and J lost 2 bases, with 12 bases between them. CDR3 coding DNA: TGTGCCAGCAACGACCCAGGGGGCAATCAGCCCCAGCATTTT. This codes for CASNDPGGNQPQHF.

The gene calls are TRBV11-2 and TRBJ1-6; D is unresolved. Trimming shortened V by 2 bases and J by 0 bases, and 11 bases separated the two germline ends. Germline values: CDR1 SGHAT, CDR2 FQNNGV. The CDR3 spans 17 residues. CDR3 sequence reads: CASSLFGRSSYNSPLHF. In DNA, the CDR3 is TGTGCCAGCAGCTTATTCGGAAGGAGCTCCTATAATTCACCCCTCCACTTT.

The chain employs TRBV7-2 and TRBJ1-2; unclear D gene. Germline V CDR1 and CDR2: SGHTA, FQGNSA. The V end was cut by 2 bases, the J end by 0 bases, with 7 bases between. CDR3 length equals 14 residues. The CDR3 loop reads CASSLRLANYGYTF. DNA for the CDR3: TGTGCCAGCAGCTTAAGACTTGCTAACTATGGCTACACCTTC.

This clone was detected a few times. The gene calls are TRBV4-3 and TRBJ2-7; no reliable D call. V was cut by 0 bases and J by 4 bases, with 13 bases left in between. The CDR3 runs to 15 residues. Germline V gene sequence: CDR1 LGHNA, CDR2 YSLEER. The CDR3 coding sequence is TGCGCCAGCAGCCAAGATCTCGGTTTGGTGTACGAGCAGTACTTC. Protein sequence: CASSQDLGLVYEQYF.

This chain uses TRBV2 with TRBJ2-6; D perhaps matches TRBD2 (6 bases). Germline V gives CDR1 SNHLY, CDR2 FYNNEI. The CDR3 sequence is 18 residues long. V lost 2 bases and J lost 3, with 17 bases in between. The CDR3 DNA follows: TGTGCCAGCAGTGAATTCGTTGCGGGGTACGGTGGGGCCAACGTCCTGACTTTC. As protein: CASSEFVAGYGGANVLTF.

The chain uses TRBV2 and TRBJ2-7; 14 positions agree with TRBD2. Germline CDR1 and CDR2: SNHLY and FYNNEI. CDR3 size: 17 residues. The trim removed 5 bases at V and 2 bases at J, leaving 8 bases unmatched. CDR3 protein: CASSRRTSGGTPYEQYF. Written as DNA, the CDR3 is TGTGCCAGCAGTCGGAGGACTAGCGGGGGGACACCCTACGAGCAGTACTTC. The variable domain in full, completed from reference TRBV2 and TRBJ2-7, reads EPEVTQTPSHQVTQMGQEVILRCVPISNHLYFYWYRQILGQKVEFLVSFYNNEISEKSEIFDDQFSVERPDGSNFTLKIRSTKLEDSAMYFCASSRRTSGGTPYEQYFGPGTRLTVT.

This chain links TRBV11-2 with TRBJ1-2; D is perhaps TRBD1 (6 bases). Deletions cut 6 bases from V and 8 bases from J, with 22 bases between. Germline assignment: CDR1 SGHAT and CDR2 FQNNGV. The CDR3 loop spans 15 amino acids. This CDR3 is CASRKGDGGLEGYTF. Written as DNA, the CDR3 is TGTGCCAGCAGAAAGGGGGACGGGGGGCTGGAGGGCTACACCTTC.

This chain joins TRBV28 and TRBJ1-5, with D possibly matching TRBD1 (6 bases). Looked up from germline, CDR1 is MDHEN and CDR2 is SYDVKM. The CDR3 runs 13 residues. Trimming cost V 10 bases and J 4 bases, with 14 bases left between them. The CDR3 coding sequence is TGTGCCACCCAAGGGGGATTAAATCAGCCCCAGCATTTT. Translating it yields CATQGGLNQPQHF.

The chain couples TRBV27 to TRBJ2-7, with 13 positions matching TRBD2. The CDR3 sequence is 16 residues long. Germline V CDR1 and CDR2: MNHEY, SMNVEV (reference sequence). V shed 5 bases and J 2 bases; nucleotides not matched to a gene: 6. CDR3 protein: CASSKTSGRATYEQYF. CDR3 DNA sequence: TGTGCCAGCAGTAAAACTAGCGGGAGGGCGACCTACGAGCAGTACTTC.

The chain recombines TRBV7-3 with TRBJ2-2; 8 nucleotides agree with TRBD2. This CDR3 is built from 18 residues. CDR1 is SGHTA, CDR2 FQGTGA, per germline. The V and J ends lost 5 bases and 6 bases, in that order; junction bases with no gene match: 17. The CDR3 spells CASSIRGGLAGSPGELFF. DNA for the CDR3: TGTGCCAGCAGCATCCGCGGCGGGCTAGCGGGTTCCCCCGGGGAGCTGTTTTTT.